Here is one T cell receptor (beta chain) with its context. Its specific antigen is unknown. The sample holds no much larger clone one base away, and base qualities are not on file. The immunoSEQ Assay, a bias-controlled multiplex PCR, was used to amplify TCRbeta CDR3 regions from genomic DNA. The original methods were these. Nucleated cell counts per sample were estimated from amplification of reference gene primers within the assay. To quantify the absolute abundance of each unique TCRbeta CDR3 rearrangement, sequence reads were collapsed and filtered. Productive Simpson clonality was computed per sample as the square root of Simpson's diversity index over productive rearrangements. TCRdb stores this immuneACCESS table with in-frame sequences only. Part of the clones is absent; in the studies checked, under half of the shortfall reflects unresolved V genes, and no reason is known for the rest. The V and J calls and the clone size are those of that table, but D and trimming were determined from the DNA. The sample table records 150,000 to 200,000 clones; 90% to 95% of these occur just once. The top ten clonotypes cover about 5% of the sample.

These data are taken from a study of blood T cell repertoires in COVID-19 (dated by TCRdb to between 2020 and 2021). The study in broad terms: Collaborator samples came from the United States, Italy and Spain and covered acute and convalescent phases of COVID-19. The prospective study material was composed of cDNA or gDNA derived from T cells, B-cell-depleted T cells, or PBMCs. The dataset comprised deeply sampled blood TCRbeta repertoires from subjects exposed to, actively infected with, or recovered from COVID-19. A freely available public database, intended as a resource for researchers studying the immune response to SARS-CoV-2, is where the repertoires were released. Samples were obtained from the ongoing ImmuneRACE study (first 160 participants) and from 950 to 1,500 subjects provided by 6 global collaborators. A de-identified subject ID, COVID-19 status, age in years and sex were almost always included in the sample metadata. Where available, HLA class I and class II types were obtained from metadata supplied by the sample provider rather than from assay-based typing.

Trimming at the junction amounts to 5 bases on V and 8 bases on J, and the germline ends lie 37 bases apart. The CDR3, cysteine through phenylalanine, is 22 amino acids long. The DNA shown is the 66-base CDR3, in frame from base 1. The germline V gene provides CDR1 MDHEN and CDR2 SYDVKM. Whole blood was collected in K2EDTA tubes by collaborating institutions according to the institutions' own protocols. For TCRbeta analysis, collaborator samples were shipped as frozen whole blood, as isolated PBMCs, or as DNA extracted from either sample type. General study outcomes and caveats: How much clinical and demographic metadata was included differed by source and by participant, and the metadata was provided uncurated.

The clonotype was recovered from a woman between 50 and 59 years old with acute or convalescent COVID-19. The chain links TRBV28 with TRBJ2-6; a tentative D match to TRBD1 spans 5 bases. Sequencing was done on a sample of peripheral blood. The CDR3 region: CASSHPDPNRQKGPVHPNVLTF. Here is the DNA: TGTGCCAGCAGTCACCCGGACCCAAATAGACAGAAAGGGCCTGTTCACCCCAACGTCCTGACTTTC.